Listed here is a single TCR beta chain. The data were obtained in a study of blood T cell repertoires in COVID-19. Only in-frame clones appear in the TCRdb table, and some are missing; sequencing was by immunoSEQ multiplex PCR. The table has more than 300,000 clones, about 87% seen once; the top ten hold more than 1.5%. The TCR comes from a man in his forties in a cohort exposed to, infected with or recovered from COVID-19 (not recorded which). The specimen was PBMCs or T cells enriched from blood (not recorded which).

Here the CDR3 reads CASGLGGSYNEQFF. CDR3 in DNA: TGTGCTAGTGGTTTGGGCGGTTCCTACAATGAGCAGTTCTTC. The V gene is TRBV12-5, the J gene TRBJ2-1, with unresolved D. Trimming pared 1 base from V and 1 base from J, leaving 5 bases between. Germline V CDR1 and CDR2: LGHNT, FRNRAP. The CDR3 spans 14 residues.